Listed below are T cell receptor beta chains from one sample, sequenced in a study of glioma-infiltrating T cells. TCRdb called the multiplex PCR reads again in MiXCR, with one record for every CDR3 protein. Of about 140,000 distinct CDR3 sequences in the sample, around 40% are singletons; the top ten hold roughly 20%. The sample taken for sequencing was glioma tissue, nonneoplastic brain tissue, or PBMCs (not recorded which). The receptors originated from a human donor with low-grade glioma or glioblastoma, undergoing nonglioma brain surgery, or in good health (not recorded which). CDR3s include the opening cysteine and the closing phenylalanine or tryptophan. A D gene is named only where the DNA matches it firmly. Expanded clones get a size class; other rows say once, few or many, or leave the size out.

CDR3aa	CDR3nt	abundance	v_gene	j_gene	d_gene
CASILAGGHTGELFF	TGTGCCAGCATACTAGCGGGAGGGCACACCGGGGAGCTGTTTTTT	.	TRBV6-1	TRBJ2-2	TRBD2
CASSRLDEQYF	TGTGCCAGCAGCCGCCTCGACGAGCAGTACTTC	.	TRBV6-1	TRBJ2-7	.
CASSYSLRTGRHGYTF	TGTGCCAGCAGTTACTCCCTCAGGACAGGGAGGCATGGCTACACCTTC	few	TRBV6-2/TRBV6-3	TRBJ1-2	TRBD1
CASSLVGLAGETQYF	TGTGCCAGCAGTTTAGTTGGTTTAGCTGGAGAGACCCAGTACTTC	.	TRBV27	TRBJ2-5	.
CSARGMTSGSTDTQYF	TGCAGTGCTAGAGGAATGACTAGCGGAAGCACAGATACGCAGTATTTT	.	TRBV20-1	TRBJ2-3	TRBD2
CASSLVGSSDKQYF	TGTGCCAGCAGCTTAGTTGGTAGTTCAGATAAGCAGTATTTT	.	TRBV7-6	TRBJ2-3	.
CATSRDPRAGGFNNSPLNF	TGTGCCACCAGCAGAGATCCTAGGGCAGGGGGCTTCAATAATTCACCCCTCAACTTT	.	TRBV15	TRBJ1-6	TRBD1
CASSFRGQGQRSPLHF	TGTGCCAGCAGTTTCCGCGGACAGGGGCAGAGATCACCCCTCCACTTT	few	TRBV27	TRBJ1-6	TRBD1
CASGLAENTQYF	TGTGCCAGCGGACTAGCGGAAAATACGCAGTATTTT	.	TRBV7-3	TRBJ2-3	TRBD2
CASSLNGQGNTGELFF	TGTGCCAGCAGCCTTAACGGACAGGGTAACACCGGGGAGCTGTTTTTT	few	TRBV7-3	TRBJ2-2	TRBD1
CASSRRGTNEKLFF	TGTGCCAGCTCTCGGAGGGGAACTAATGAAAAACTGTTTTTT	once	TRBV18	TRBJ1-4	.
CASSRRGGPEEAFF	TGTGCCAGCAGCCGCCGGGGGGGGCCCGAAGAAGCTTTCTTT	few	TRBV28	TRBJ1-1	.
CASSRSGRPYEQYF	TGTGCCAGTAGCCGAAGCGGGAGACCCTACGAGCAGTACTTC	once	TRBV19	TRBJ2-7	TRBD2
CASSLSGTGSYNEQFF	TGTGCCAGCAGTTTATCGGGGACAGGTTCCTACAATGAGCAGTTCTTC	.	TRBV27	TRBJ2-1	TRBD1
CASSPSQGGTEAFF	TGTGCCAGCTCACCCAGTCAGGGGGGCACTGAAGCTTTCTTT	.	TRBV18	TRBJ1-1	TRBD1
CSAQPGGVNGNTIYF	TGCAGTGCCCAGCCGGGGGGGGTAAATGGAAACACCATATATTTT	few	TRBV20-1	TRBJ1-3	.